A single sample gave rise to the 23 T cell receptor beta chains below, sequenced in a study of vaccination effects on CD4 cells after COVID-19. Sequencing followed a ViraFEST assay step that expanded antigen-specific CD4+ T cells with viral peptide pools. CD4+ T cell isolation took place after 10 days of culture. The healthy vaccine recipients, who had no prior SARS-CoV-2 infection, showed negative nucleocapsid antibodies. Only in-frame clones appear in the TCRdb table, and some are missing; sequencing was by immunoSEQ multiplex PCR. The sample includes roughly 50,000 clones, roughly 73% of them seen just once. Their antigen targets remain unknown. Sequenced material: CD4+ T cells from PBMCs cultured with HCoV-OC43 spike peptides, taken before COVID-19 vaccination. The subset: HCoV-OC43 spike overlapping peptide pool stimulation. The receptor source for this set is a human donor who received a COVID-19 vaccine.

The chain employs TRBV4-3 and TRBJ1-2, with 7 bases fitting TRBD1. Trimming took 6 bases from V and 8 from J; bases not matched to a gene: 12. This CDR3 spans 14 amino acids. CDR1 and CDR2 from the germline V gene are LGHNA and YSLEER. CDR3 loop: CASRGTAGSGGYTF. The DNA for the CDR3 is TGCGCCAGCAGGGGGACAGCGGGTTCGGGGGGCTACACCTTC.

The chain links TRBV2 to TRBJ2-7; no clear D gene. Germline CDR1 is SNHLY and CDR2 is FYNNEI. The CDR3 loop spans 13 amino acids. The germline V and J ends were trimmed by 6 bases and 8 bases, with 17 bases remaining between them. The CDR3 reads CASRPDRSLKQYV. In DNA, the CDR3 is TGTGCCAGCAGGCCCGACCGTAGTCTGAAGCAGTACGTC.

The chain joins TRBV6-6 to TRBJ2-5; TRBD1 aligns across 8 bases. This CDR3 has 13 residues. V lost 4 bases to trimming and J lost 4 bases; unmatched junction nucleotides: 2. Germline V CDR1 and CDR2: MNHNY, SVGAGI (reference sequence). The CDR3 DNA sequence: TGTGCCAGCAGTTTCGACAGGGGAGAGACCCAGTACTTC. This sequence encodes CASSFDRGETQYF.

This chain links TRBV28 with TRBJ1-5; TRBD1 is a possible D gene (6 bases). Germline V gene lookup returns CDR1 MDHEN and CDR2 SYDVKM. This CDR3 spans 17 amino acids. Trimming removed 4 bases at V and 0 bases at J, with 16 bases between. DNA of the CDR3: TGTGCCAGCAGTTCCGACAGGCTCGCCTATAGCAATCAGCCCCAGCATTTT. It encodes CASSSDRLAYSNQPQHF.

The rearrangement joins TRBV5-8 to TRBJ1-4; D is perhaps TRBD1 (5 bases). Germline CDR1 SGHTS, CDR2 YDEGEE. V was trimmed by 4 bases and J by 6 bases, leaving 22 bases between them. The CDR3 is 17 amino acids. The CDR3 protein is CASSPHLLSKGDEKLFF. CDR3 sequence (DNA): TGTGCCAGCAGCCCGCATCTCCTTTCGAAAGGGGATGAAAAACTGTTTTTT.

The rearrangement links TRBV19 to TRBJ1-3, with TRBD1 matching over 10 bases. The germline gives CDR1 LNHDA, CDR2 SQIVND (reference sequence). J gave up 8 bases and V 4 bases, and 11 bases lay outside the gene matches. The CDR3 has 16 residues. CDR3 DNA sequence: TGTGCCAGTAGTACGACCCGGGACAGGGGTTTGGACACCATATATTTT. This codes for CASSTTRDRGLDTIYF. Together with reference TRBV19 and TRBJ1-3, the CDR3 gives the full variable domain: DGGITQSPKYLFRKEGQNVTLSCEQNLNHDAMYWYRQDPGQGLRLIYYSQIVNDFQKGDIAEGYSVSREKKESFPLTVTSAQKNPTAFYLCASSTTRDRGLDTIYFGEGSWLTVV.

This sequence joins TRBV7-3 and TRBJ1-1; D might be TRBD1 (5 bases). In germline, CDR1 is SGHTA, CDR2 FQGTGA. Trimming took off 4 bases at V and 0 bases at J, with 6 bases between the two ends. This CDR3 comprises 13 residues. The CDR3 bases are TGTGCCAGCAGCTCACAGGTGAACACTGAAGCTTTCTTT. As protein: CASSSQVNTEAFF. Looking up the rest from reference TRBV7-3 and TRBJ1-1 gives the full variable domain: GAGVSQTPSNKVTEKGKYVELRCDPISGHTALYWYRQSLGQGPEFLIYFQGTGAADDSGLPNDRFFAVRPEGSVSTLKIQRTERGDSAVYLCASSSQVNTEAFFGQGTRLTVV.

For the CDR3, the DNA is TGTGCCAGCTATGGCCACCCGGGGGGAACCTATGGCTACACCTTC. This sequence encodes CASYGHPGGTYGYTF. V usage is TRBV6-5 and J usage is TRBJ1-2; a weak D match, TRBD1 (5 bases). Germline assignment: CDR1 MNHEY and CDR2 SVGAGI. This CDR3 region has 15 residues. V was pared by 8 bases and J by 4 bases, with 20 bases between.

This chain uses TRBV10-1 with TRBJ1-6; tentative D call: TRBD1 (6 bases). CDR1 and CDR2 (germline): WNHNN, SYGVQD (reference sequence). The CDR3 sequence is 19 residues long. The V end lost 4 bases, the J end lost 6 bases, and 25 bases lay between the germline ends. CDR3 nucleotides: TGCGCCAGCAGTGTGAGATACAGGGAGAGGAAAAGGGTTAATTCACCCCTCCACTTT. Amino acid sequence: CASSVRYRERKRVNSPLHF.

The chain couples TRBV19 to TRBJ1-3, with D possibly being TRBD1 (6 bases). The V gene's germline CDR1 is LNHDA and CDR2 SQIVND (reference sequence). V dropped 6 bases and J dropped 0 bases, with 15 bases sitting between them. This CDR3 is built from 16 residues. The CDR3, as DNA: TGTGCCAGTAGACCTCGGGGGCTAAGCTCTGGAAACACCATATATTTT. This encodes CASRPRGLSSGNTIYF.

This chain joins TRBV24-1 and TRBJ2-3; 9 nucleotides line up with TRBD1. Germline CDR1 reads KGHDR; CDR2 reads SFDVKD. Losses at the gene ends were 4 bases for V and 6 bases for J; bases not matched to a gene: 7. There are 15 residues in the CDR3. CDR3 nucleotide sequence: TGTGCCACCAGTGAACCCGGGACAGGGCTTGATACGCAGTATTTT. This sequence encodes CATSEPGTGLDTQYF.

The chain is built from TRBV6-5 and TRBJ1-6; maybe TRBD1 (5 bases). With 9 bases removed from V and 2 bases from J, the gap between germline ends came to 14 bases. The V gene's germline CDR1 is MNHEY and CDR2 SVGAGI. The CDR3 covers 15 residues. The CDR3 spells CASSRESPYNSPLHF. The CDR3 DNA follows: TGTGCCAGTTCCAGGGAGTCCCCCTATAATTCACCCCTCCACTTT.

The rearrangement joins TRBV11-2 to TRBJ2-7, with D unresolved. This CDR3 has 14 amino acids. V dropped 0 bases and J dropped 0 bases, with 6 bases sitting between them. CDR1 and CDR2 from the germline V gene are SGHAT and FQNNGV. Here the CDR3 reads CASSLEADSYEQYV. The DNA of the CDR3 is TGTGCCAGCAGCTTAGAGGCCGACTCCTACGAGCAGTACGTC.

The chain joins TRBV28 to TRBJ1-2; D might be TRBD1 (5 bases). Trimming stripped 2 bases from V and 1 base from J, with 11 bases between. The CDR3 loop spans 15 amino acids. CDR1 MDHEN and CDR2 SYDVKM come from the germline V gene. In DNA form, the CDR3 reads TGTGCCAGCAGTTTACAGGGAGCATATAACTATGGCTACACCTTC. Translated, it gives CASSLQGAYNYGYTF.

This clone has only one observation. J is TRBJ2-7 and V is TRBV6-5, with D perhaps TRBD1 (6 bases). Trimming pared 6 bases from V and 3 bases from J, leaving 15 bases between. This CDR3 has 14 residues. From germline, CDR1 is MNHEY and CDR2 SVGAGI. The DNA of the CDR3 is TGTGCCAGCAGGGGACAAGCAGGTCTCTACGAGCAGTACGTC. This gives the protein CASRGQAGLYEQYV.

The genes are TRBV7-3 and TRBJ2-1; D possibly corresponds to TRBD1 (5 bases). The CDR3 contains 13 residues. In germline, CDR1 is SGHTA, CDR2 FQGTGA. V was cut by 4 bases and J by 5 bases, with 9 bases left in between. This CDR3 reads CASSYDSNNEQFF. The CDR3 DNA follows: TGTGCCAGCAGCTATGACAGTAACAATGAGCAGTTCTTC.

This chain uses TRBV7-9 with TRBJ1-2; D is possibly TRBD1 (5 bases). Deletions cut 2 bases from V and 7 bases from J, with 17 bases between. CDR3 length: 15 residues. CDR1 and CDR2 (germline): SEHNR, FQNEAQ (reference sequence). The CDR3 sequence is CASSLTRDGVSGYTF. The CDR3 nucleotides are TGTGCCAGCAGCTTAACCCGGGACGGGGTCTCTGGCTACACCTTC.

This chain joins TRBV5-1 and TRBJ1-3; 9 bases are a match to TRBD1. Trimming cost V 2 bases and J 2 bases; bases outside gene matches: 5. Germline V gene lookup returns CDR1 SGHRS and CDR2 YFSETQ. The CDR3 loop spans 16 amino acids. DNA of the CDR3: TGCGCCAGCAGCTTACACGGACAGGGGACTGGAAACACCATATATTTT. Protein sequence: CASSLHGQGTGNTIYF.

The CDR3 DNA reads as TGCGCCAGCAGCGTAGACAGCCCTACCTATGGCTACACCTTC. Protein: CASSVDSPTYGYTF. The chain links TRBV5-1 to TRBJ1-2; D may be TRBD1 (5 bases). CDR1 is SGHRS and CDR2 is YFSETQ in the germline V gene. CDR3 length equals 14 residues. The V end was cut by 4 bases, the J end by 4 bases, with 14 bases between.

The rearrangement links TRBV5-1 to TRBJ1-1; 8 bases match TRBD1. The CDR3 has 14 residues. Germline loops: CDR1 SGHRS, CDR2 YFSETQ. The J segment lost 2 bases and the V segment lost 4 bases, leaving 4 bases of the junction unmatched. The CDR3 DNA reads as TGCGCCAGCAGCCTGACAGGGGCCAACACTGAAGCTTTCTTT. This codes for CASSLTGANTEAFF.

This sequence joins TRBV2 and TRBJ2-3; a weak D match, TRBD2 (5 bases). V was clipped by 6 bases and J by 3 bases, with 13 bases between them. This CDR3 has 14 amino acids. The germline V gene encodes CDR1 SNHLY and CDR2 FYNNEI. DNA for the CDR3: TGTGCCAGCAGGGGCCCCGGAGGTACAGATACGCAGTATTTT. Encoded protein: CASRGPGGTDTQYF.

Only one count was recorded for this clone. The rearrangement joins TRBV24-1 to TRBJ1-5; D gene unclear. CDR1 and CDR2 (germline): KGHDR, SFDVKD. V shed 4 bases and J shed 0 bases, with 6 bases lying between them. CDR3 length: 14 residues. This CDR3 is CATSEGYSNQPQHF. As DNA, the CDR3 is TGTGCCACCAGTGAGGGATATAGCAATCAGCCCCAGCATTTT.

The chain uses TRBV7-2 and TRBJ2-3, with D perhaps TRBD2 (6 bases). CDR1 is SGHTA, CDR2 FQGNSA, per germline. The CDR3 consists of 15 residues. The germline V and J ends were trimmed by 4 bases and 5 bases, with 16 bases remaining between them. Here the CDR3 reads CASSYAGMVEDTQYF. The CDR3 coding sequence is TGTGCCAGCAGCTATGCGGGGATGGTTGAAGATACGCAGTATTTT.